This TCR beta chain was captured by sequencing in a study of spatial heterogeneity in lung cancer (dated by TCRdb to about 2019). Describing the broader study: Beta-chain transcripts were consistently detected in greater numbers than alpha-chain transcripts, which likely reflects a higher abundance of beta-chain transcripts. TCR transcript counts in tumor regions correlated strongly with a T cell transcriptional module score from matched bulk RNA-seq. In the raw uncorrected reads, each unique combination of TCR and UMI appeared more than ten times on average. In non-small cell lung cancer, the study quantitatively compared TCR alpha and beta repertoires across several tumor regions, matched nontumor lung, and blood. Nonsynonymous mutation counts, determined by whole-exome sequencing of tumor tissue, were related to TCR repertoire features. At surgery, both alpha and beta chains were TCR-sequenced in 200 to 250 tumor regions, about 61 matched nontumor lung samples and a few dozen PBMC samples. What the authors observed across the whole study: Estimated TCR-seq coverage of tumor T cells was only approximately 7.4% for alpha chains and roughly 13% for beta chains. Counts of ubiquitous and regional expanded TCRs were found to correlate with counts of ubiquitous and regional nonsynonymous mutations, respectively. The tumor nonsynonymous mutation count correlated with the number of expanded alpha and beta TCRs within the tumor. Confirming at a functional level the hypothesis that regional TCRs recognize regional mutations was considered to require additional single-cell paired TCR alpha and beta sequencing.

In its sample, this clonotype was seen many times. This clone's antigen is unknown. No base quality values were provided; no much bigger clone lies one nucleotide off. The time point label for this specimen denotes: sample taken at primary tumor resection. Donors were 65 to 85 patients with early-stage, untreated non-small cell lung cancer from the lung TRACERx cohort. For TCR sequencing, whole RNA was extracted from tumor and nontumor lung tissue, or from cryopreserved PBMC samples, and no cell sorting was done. Patients were selected for TCR sequencing only if sufficient RNA was available from at least two tumor regions. A lung pathologist reviewed the tumor and adjacent nontumor lung specimens before the specimens were selected. The receptor library was made with 5' RACE. Sequencing relied on a NextSeq 500. To allow correction of PCR and sequencing errors, the TCR library protocol tagged every TCR cDNA molecule with a unique molecular identifier. Concerning the study's data processing: TCR identification, UMI-based error correction and CDR3 extraction were all carried out with Decombinator tools. Expanded TCRs were defined as those above a frequency of 2 per 1,000, corresponding to the top 1% of the tumor frequency distribution. Expanded tumor TCRs statistically deemed absent (corrected P<0.05) from at least one tumor region were classed as regional, and all other expanded tumor TCRs were classed as ubiquitous. Each repertoire was subsampled 100 times to 5,000 TCRs, after which Renyi diversity was computed with the R vegan package. CDR3 similarity networks were built from amino acid triplet string-kernel similarity, with CDR3s being connected when pairwise similarity was above 0.82. The raw public reads went through TCRdb reprocessing: fastp at Q25, MiXCR clone calling, in-frame beta chains kept. Each record represents a unique CDR3 protein, reported with the most common genes and DNA among its rows. These V and J calls are TCRdb output, not the study's own analysis. This sample comprises about 9,500 distinct CDR3 sequences, around 8.7% of them detected only once. The ten largest account for 13% of the sample.

V is pared back by 2 bases and J by 1 base, with 12 bases lying between the germline termini. The germline V gene (reference sequence) specifies MNHEY as CDR1 and SMNVEV as CDR2. The CDR3 measures 15 amino acids from cysteine to phenylalanine. The entry retains the CDR3 DNA only, 45 bases that are in frame from base 1. The TCR was taken from a female donor with early-stage non-small cell lung cancer. The sequence joins TRBV27 to TRBJ2-7; TRBD1 might be the D gene, on 6 matching bases. Sample: lung tumor tissue, taken at surgery. The CDR3 has the sequence CASSLKLGGSYEQYF. The DNA is TGTGCCAGCAGTTTAAAGTTAGGGGGTTCCTACGAGCAGTACTTC.